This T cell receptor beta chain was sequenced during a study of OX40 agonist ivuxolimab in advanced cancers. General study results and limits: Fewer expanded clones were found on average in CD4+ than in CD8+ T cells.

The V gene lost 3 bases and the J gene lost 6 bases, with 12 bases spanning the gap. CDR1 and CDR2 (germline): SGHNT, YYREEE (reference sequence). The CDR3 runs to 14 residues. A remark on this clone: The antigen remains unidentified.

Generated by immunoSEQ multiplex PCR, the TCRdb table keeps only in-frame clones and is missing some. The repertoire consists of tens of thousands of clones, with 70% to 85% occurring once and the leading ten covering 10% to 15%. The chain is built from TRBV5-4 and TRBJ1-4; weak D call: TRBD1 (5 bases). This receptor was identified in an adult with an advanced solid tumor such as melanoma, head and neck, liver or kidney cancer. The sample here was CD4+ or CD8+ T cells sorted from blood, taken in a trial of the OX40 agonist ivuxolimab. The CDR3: CASSYDRRDEKLFF. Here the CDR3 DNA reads TGTGCCAGCAGCTACGACAGAAGGGATGAAAAACTGTTTTTT.